This TCR beta chain originates from a study of radiotherapy plus CTLA-4 blockade in lung cancer. TCRdb keeps only in-frame clones here, not all; method: immunoSEQ multiplex PCR. The table has some 30,000 clones, approximately 79% seen once; the top ten hold about 7.7%. CDR1 ENHRY and CDR2 SYGVKD come from the germline V gene. The CDR3 consists of 18 residues. The V gene end was trimmed by 4 bases and the J gene end by 3 bases; junction bases not matched to a gene: 14. The sample here was peripheral blood, taken from a patient treated with radiotherapy plus ipilimumab. This TCR was recovered from a human donor with non-small cell lung cancer who had stable disease on radiotherapy plus ipilimumab. This chain connects TRBV10-3 to TRBJ1-2, with 10 bases lining up with TRBD1. The CDR3 sequence is CAISALSMTGGRDYGYTF. The CDR3, as DNA: TGTGCCATCAGTGCACTAAGTATGACAGGGGGCAGAGACTATGGCTACACCTTC.